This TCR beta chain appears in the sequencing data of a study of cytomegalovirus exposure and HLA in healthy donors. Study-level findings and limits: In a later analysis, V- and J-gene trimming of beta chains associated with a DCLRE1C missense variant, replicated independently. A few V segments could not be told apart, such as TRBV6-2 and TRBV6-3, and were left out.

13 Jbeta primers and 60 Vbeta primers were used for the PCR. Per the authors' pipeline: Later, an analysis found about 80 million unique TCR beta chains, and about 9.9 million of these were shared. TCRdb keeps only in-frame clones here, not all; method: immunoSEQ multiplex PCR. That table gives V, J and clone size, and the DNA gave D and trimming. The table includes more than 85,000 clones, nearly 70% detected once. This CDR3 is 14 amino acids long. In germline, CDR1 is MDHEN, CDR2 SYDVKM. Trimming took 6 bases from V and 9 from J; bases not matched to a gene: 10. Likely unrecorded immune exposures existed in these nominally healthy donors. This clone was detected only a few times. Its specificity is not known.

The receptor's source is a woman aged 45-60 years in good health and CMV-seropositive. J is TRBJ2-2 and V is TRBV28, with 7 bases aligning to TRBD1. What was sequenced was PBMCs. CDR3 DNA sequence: TGTGCCAGCAGGCCGACAGGGACGGGGCGGGAGCTGTTTTTT. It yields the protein CASRPTGTGRELFF.